This record covers a single T cell receptor beta chain. The target antigen is unknown. Collection of 8.5 to 10 milliliters of peripheral blood was performed for each donor. Per-sample PBMC isolation yielded at least 6.5 million cells. This entry comes from a study of blood T cells in healthy people across ages. V lost 0 bases to trimming and J lost 1 base; unmatched junction nucleotides: 8. Germline V gene lookup returns CDR1 MNHGY and CDR2 SAAAGT. This CDR3 is built from 18 residues. A second roughly 7 to 12 cycle PCR used barcoded and J-beta primers. TCRdb analysed the 5' RACE reads with MiXCR anew, one entry per CDR3 protein. The sample carries over 950,000 distinct CDR3 sequences, roughly 50% recorded once. Study-level points and caveats: It was held that diversity estimates obtained from one million T cells represented underestimates. The recorded TCR beta diversity per million T cells decreased in a roughly linear manner with age.

Sequencing input: blood. The chain employs TRBV6-8 and TRBJ2-1, with TRBD2 matching 8 bases. The clonotype was recovered from a woman aged 60-75 years in good health. CDR3 sequence (DNA): TGTGCCAGCAGTTACTCGAATCGGGAGGGCCGTTCCTACAATGAGCAGTTCTTC. It yields the protein CASSYSNREGRSYNEQFF.